This T cell receptor beta chain was recorded in a study of blood T cell repertoires in COVID-19. The overall study: The cDNA or gDNA used as material had been derived from T cells, B-cell-depleted T cells, or PBMCs.

Methods used by the authors: Counts of nucleated cells, estimated from reference gene primer amplification, were obtained. Assay: immunoSEQ multiplex PCR; the TCRdb copy retains only in-frame clones and omits some. D and trimming come from the DNA, and the V and J calls and clone size come from that table. This repertoire shows more than 85,000 clones, 65% to 90% found once; its top ten account for approximately 2.6%. Grouping used clinical history reported by participants in a survey and questionnaire. The CDR3 consists of 12 residues. V lost 5 bases and J lost 7, with 9 bases in between. The sequence derives from a woman between 50 and 59 years old who had recovered from COVID-19. The chain couples TRBV12-3 or TRBV12-4 to TRBJ1-5; D unclear. The sample taken for sequencing was PBMCs or T cells enriched from blood (not recorded which). CDR3: CASSPARQPQHF. The CDR3 DNA reads as TGTGCCAGCAGTCCTGCGCGGCAGCCCCAGCATTTT.